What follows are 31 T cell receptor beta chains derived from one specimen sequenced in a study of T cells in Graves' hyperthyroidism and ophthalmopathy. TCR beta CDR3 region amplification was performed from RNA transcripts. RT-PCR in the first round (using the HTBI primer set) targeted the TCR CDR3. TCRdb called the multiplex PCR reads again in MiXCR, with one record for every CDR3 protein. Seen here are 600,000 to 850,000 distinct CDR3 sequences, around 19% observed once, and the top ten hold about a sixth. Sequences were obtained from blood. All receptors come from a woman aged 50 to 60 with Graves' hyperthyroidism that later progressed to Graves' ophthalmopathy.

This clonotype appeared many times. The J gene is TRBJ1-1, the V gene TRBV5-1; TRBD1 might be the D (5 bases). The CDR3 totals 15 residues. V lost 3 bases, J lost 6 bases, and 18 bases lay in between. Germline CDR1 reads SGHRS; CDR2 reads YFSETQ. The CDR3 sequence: CASSWVQGAGAEAFF. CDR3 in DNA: TGCGCCAGCAGCTGGGTCCAGGGAGCCGGAGCTGAAGCTTTCTTT.

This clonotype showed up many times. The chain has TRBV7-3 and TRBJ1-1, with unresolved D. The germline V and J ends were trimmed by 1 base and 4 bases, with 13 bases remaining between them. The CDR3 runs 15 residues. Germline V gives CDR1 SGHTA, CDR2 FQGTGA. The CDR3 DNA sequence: TGTGCCAGCAGCTTAAGTCGGGGTGGGTCCACTGAAGCTTTCTTT. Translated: CASSLSRGGSTEAFF.

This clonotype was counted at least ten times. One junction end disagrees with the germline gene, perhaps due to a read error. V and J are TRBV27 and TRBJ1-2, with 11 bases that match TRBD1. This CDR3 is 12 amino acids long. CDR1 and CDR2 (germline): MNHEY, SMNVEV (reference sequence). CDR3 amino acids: CASSPRTGGSTF. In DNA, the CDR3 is TGTGCCAGCAGTCCCAGGACAGGGGGCTCCACCTTC.

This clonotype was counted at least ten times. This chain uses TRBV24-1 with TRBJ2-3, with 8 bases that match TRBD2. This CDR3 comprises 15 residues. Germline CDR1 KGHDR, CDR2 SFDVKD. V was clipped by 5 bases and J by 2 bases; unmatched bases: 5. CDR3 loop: CATSGAGADTDTQYF. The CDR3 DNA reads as TGTGCCACCAGTGGAGCGGGGGCCGACACAGATACGCAGTATTTT.

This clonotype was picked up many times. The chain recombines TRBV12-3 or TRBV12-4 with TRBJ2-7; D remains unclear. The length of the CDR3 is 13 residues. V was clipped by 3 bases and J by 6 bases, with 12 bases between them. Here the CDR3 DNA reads TGTGCCAGCAGTTTGGAGTTGAACGGCGAGCAGTACTTC. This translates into CASSLELNGEQYF.

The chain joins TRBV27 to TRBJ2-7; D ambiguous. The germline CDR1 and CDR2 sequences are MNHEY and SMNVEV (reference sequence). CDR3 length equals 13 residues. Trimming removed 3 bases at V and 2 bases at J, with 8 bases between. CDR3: CASSFSTPYEQYF. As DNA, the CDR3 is TGTGCCAGCAGTTTTTCGACCCCCTACGAGCAGTACTTC.

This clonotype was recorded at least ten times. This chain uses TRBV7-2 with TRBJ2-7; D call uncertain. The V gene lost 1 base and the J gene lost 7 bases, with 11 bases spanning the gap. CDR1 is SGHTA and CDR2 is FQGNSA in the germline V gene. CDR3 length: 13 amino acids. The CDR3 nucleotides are TGTGCCAGCAGCTTAGTTTCTATAGGAGAGCAGTACTTC. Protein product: CASSLVSIGEQYF.

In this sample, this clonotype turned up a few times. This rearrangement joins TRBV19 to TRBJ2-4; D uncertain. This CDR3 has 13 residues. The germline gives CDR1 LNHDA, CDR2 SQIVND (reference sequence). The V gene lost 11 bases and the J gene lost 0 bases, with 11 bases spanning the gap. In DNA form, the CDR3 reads TGTGCCTCTTCGTGGCTAGCCAAAAACATTCAGTACTTC. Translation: CASSWLAKNIQYF. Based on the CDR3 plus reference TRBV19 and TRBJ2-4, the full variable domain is DGGITQSPKYLFRKEGQNVTLSCEQNLNHDAMYWYRQDPGQGLRLIYYSQIVNDFQKGDIAEGYSVSREKKESFPLTVTSAQKNPTAFYLCASSWLAKNIQYFGAGTRLSVL.

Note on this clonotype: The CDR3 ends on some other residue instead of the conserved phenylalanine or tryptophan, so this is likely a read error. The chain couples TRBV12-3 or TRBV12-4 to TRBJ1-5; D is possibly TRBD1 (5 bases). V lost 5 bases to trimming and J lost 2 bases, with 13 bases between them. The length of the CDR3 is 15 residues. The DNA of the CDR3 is TGTGCCAGCAGTCCGGGGGACCGGGGCAATCAGCCCCAGCATCTT. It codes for CASSPGDRGNQPQHL.

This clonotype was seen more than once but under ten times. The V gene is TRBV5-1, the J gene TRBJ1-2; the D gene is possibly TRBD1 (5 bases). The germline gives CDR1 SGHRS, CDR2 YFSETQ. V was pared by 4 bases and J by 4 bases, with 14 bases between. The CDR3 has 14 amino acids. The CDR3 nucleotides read TGCGCCAGCAGCGAGACAGAGTGGGTCTATGGCTACACCTTC. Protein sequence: CASSETEWVYGYTF.

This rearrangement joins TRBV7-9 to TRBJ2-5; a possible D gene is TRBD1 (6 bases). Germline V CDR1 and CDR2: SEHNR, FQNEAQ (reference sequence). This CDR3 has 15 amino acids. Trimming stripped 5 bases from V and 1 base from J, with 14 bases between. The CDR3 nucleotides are TGTGCCAGCAGCCCAACGGGACAATCCCAAGAGACCCAGTACTTC. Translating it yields CASSPTGQSQETQYF. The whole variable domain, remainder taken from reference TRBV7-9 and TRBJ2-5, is DTGVSQNPRHKITKRGQNVTFRCDPISEHNRLYWYRQTLGQGPEFLTYFQNEAQLEKSRLLSDRFSAERPKGSFSTLEIQRTEQGDSAMYLCASSPTGQSQETQYFGPGTRLLVL.

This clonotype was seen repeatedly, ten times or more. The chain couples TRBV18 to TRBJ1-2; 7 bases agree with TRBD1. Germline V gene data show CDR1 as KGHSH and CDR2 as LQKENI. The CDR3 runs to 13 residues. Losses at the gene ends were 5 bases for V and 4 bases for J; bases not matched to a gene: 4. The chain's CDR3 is CASSSGQSYGYTF. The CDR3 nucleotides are TGTGCCAGCTCATCGGGACAGTCCTATGGCTACACCTTC.

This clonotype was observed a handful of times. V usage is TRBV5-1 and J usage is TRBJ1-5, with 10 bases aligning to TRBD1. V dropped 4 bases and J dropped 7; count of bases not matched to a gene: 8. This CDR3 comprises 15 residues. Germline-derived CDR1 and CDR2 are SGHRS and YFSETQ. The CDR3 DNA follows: TGCGCCAGCAGCCTCTACGGACAGGGGGGCCAGCCCCAGCATTTT. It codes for CASSLYGQGGQPQHF.

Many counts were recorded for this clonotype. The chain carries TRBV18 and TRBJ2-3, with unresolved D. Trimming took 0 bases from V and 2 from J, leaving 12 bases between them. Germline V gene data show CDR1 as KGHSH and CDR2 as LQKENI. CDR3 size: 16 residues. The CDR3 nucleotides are TGTGCCAGCTCACCACCTACGGCCATAAACACAGATACGCAGTATTTT. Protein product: CASSPPTAINTDTQYF.

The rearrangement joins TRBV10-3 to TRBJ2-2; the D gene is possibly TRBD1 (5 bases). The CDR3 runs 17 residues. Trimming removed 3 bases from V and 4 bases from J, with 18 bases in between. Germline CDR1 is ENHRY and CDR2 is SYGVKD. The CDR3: CAISDGVGQGGTGELFF. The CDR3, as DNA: TGTGCCATCAGTGATGGTGTTGGGCAGGGCGGCACCGGGGAGCTGTTTTTT.

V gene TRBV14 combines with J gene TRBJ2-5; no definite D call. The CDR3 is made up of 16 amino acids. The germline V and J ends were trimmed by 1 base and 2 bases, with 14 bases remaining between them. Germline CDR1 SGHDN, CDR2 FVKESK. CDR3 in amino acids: CASSQVTFSLQETQYF. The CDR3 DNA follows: TGTGCCAGCAGCCAAGTCACGTTCTCCCTTCAAGAGACCCAGTACTTC.

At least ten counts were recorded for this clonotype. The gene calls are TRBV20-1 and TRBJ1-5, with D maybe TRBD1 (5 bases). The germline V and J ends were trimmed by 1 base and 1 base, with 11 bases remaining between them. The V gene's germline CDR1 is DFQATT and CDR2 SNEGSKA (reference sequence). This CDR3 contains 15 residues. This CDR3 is CSARVLGGSNQPQHF. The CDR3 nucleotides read TGCAGTGCTAGAGTCTTGGGGGGGAGCAATCAGCCCCAGCATTTT.

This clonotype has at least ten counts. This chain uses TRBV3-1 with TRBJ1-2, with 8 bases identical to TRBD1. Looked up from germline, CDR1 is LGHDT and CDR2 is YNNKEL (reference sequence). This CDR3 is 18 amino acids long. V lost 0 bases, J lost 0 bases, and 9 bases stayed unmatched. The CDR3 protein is CASSQDQGTGIANYGYTF. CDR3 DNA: TGTGCCAGCAGCCAAGATCAAGGGACAGGAATAGCTAACTATGGCTACACCTTC.

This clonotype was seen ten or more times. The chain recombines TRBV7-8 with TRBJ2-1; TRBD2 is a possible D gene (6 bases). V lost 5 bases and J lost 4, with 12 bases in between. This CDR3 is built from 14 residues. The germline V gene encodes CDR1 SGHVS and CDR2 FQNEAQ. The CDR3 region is CASSNMGLYNEQFF. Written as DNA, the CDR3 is TGTGCCAGCAGCAATATGGGACTTTACAATGAGCAGTTCTTC. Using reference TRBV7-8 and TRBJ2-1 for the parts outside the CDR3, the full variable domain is GAGVSQSPRYKVAKRGQDVALRCDPISGHVSLFWYQQALGQGPEFLTYFQNEAQLDKSGLPSDRFFAERPEGSVSTLKIQRTQQEDSAVYLCASSNMGLYNEQFFGPGTRLTVL.

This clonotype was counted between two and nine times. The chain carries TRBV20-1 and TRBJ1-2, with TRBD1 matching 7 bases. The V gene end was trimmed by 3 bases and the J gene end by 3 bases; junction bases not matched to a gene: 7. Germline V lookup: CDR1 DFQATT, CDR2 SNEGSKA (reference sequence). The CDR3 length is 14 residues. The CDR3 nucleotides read TGCAGTGCTAGGGCGACAGGGTCTGACTATGGCTACACCTTC. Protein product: CSARATGSDYGYTF.

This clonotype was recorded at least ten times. CDR3 in amino acids: CASSQDSGTGSYGYTF. In DNA, the CDR3 is TGTGCCAGCAGCCAAGATTCCGGGACAGGGTCCTATGGCTACACCTTC. The chain recombines TRBV3-1 with TRBJ1-2, with 9 bases lining up with TRBD1. The V gene end was trimmed by 0 bases and the J gene end by 4 bases; junction bases not matched to a gene: 6. This CDR3 is built from 16 residues. Germline V lookup: CDR1 LGHDT, CDR2 YNNKEL (reference sequence).

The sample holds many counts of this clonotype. CDR3 amino acids: CASSPPQGPNTGELFF. The DNA for the CDR3 is TGTGCCAGCTCACCTCCACAGGGCCCGAACACCGGGGAGCTGTTTTTT. The genes are TRBV18 and TRBJ2-2, with a weak D call TRBD1 (6 bases). The CDR3 covers 16 residues. Germline V CDR1 and CDR2: KGHSH, LQKENI. V was shortened by 3 bases and J by 0 bases, with 11 bases between the two germline ends.

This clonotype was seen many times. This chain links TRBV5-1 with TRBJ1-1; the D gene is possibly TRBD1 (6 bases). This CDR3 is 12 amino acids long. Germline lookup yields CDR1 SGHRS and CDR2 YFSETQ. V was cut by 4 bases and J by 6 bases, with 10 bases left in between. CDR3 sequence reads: CASSTTGPEAFF. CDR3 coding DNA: TGCGCCAGCAGCACCACAGGGCCTGAAGCTTTCTTT.

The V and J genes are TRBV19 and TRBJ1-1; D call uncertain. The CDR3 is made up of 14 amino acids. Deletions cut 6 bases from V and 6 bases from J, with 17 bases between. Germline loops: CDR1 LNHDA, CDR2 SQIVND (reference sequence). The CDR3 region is CASRTQSGFPEAFF. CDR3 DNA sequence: TGTGCCAGTAGGACACAGTCTGGTTTCCCTGAAGCTTTCTTT. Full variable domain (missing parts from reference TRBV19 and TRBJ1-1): DGGITQSPKYLFRKEGQNVTLSCEQNLNHDAMYWYRQDPGQGLRLIYYSQIVNDFQKGDIAEGYSVSREKKESFPLTVTSAQKNPTAFYLCASRTQSGFPEAFFGQGTRLTVV.

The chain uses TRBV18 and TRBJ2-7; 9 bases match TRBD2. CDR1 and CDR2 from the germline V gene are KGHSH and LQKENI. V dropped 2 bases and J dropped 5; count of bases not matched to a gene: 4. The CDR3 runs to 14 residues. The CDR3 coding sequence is TGTGCCAGCTCACCAGGCGGGGGGGCCAACGAGCAGTACTTC. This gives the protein CASSPGGGANEQYF.

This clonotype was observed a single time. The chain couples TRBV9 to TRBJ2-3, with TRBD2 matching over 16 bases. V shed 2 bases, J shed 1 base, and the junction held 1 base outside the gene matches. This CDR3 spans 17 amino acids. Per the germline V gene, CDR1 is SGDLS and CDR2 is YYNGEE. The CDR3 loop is CASSVGTSGGGTDTQYF. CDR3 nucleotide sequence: TGTGCCAGCAGCGTGGGGACTAGCGGGGGGGGCACAGATACGCAGTATTTT.

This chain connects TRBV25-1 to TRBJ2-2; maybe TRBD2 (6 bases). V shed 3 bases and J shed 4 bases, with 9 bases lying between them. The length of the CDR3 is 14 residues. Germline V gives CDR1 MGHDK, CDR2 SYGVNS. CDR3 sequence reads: CASSDMGGTGELFF. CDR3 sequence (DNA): TGTGCCAGCAGTGATATGGGAGGCACCGGGGAGCTGTTTTTT.

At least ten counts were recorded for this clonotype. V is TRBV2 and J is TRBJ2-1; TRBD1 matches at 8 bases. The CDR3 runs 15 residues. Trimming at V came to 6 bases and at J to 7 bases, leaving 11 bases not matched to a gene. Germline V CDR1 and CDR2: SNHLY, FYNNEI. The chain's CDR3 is CASRARTGQGNEQFF. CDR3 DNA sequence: TGTGCCAGCAGAGCCCGGACAGGGCAAGGGAATGAGCAGTTCTTC.

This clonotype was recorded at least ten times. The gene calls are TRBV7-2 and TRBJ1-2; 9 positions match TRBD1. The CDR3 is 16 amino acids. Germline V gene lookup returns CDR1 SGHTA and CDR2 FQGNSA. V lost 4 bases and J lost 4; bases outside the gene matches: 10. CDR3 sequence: CASSSGQGPPLYGYTF. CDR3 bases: TGTGCCAGCAGCTCGGGACAGGGCCCACCACTCTATGGCTACACCTTC. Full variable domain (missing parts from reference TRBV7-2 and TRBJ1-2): GAGVSQSPSNKVTEKGKDVELRCDPISGHTALYWYRQSLGQGLEFLIYFQGNSAPDKSGLPSDRFSAERTGGSVSTLTIQRTQQEDSAVYLCASSSGQGPPLYGYTFGSGTRLTVV.

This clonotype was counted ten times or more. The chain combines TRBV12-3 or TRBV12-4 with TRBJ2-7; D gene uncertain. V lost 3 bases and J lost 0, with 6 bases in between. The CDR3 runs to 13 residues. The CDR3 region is CASSLAASYEQYF. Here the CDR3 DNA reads TGTGCCAGCAGTTTGGCGGCCTCCTACGAGCAGTACTTC.

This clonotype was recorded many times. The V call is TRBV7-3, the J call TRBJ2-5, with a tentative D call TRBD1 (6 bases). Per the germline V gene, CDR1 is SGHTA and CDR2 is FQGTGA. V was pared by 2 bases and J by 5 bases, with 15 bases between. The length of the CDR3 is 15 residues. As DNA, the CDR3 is TGTGCCAGCAGCTTAGAAACAGGGTATGGGGAGACCCAGTACTTC. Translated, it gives CASSLETGYGETQYF.